The clone carrying this T cell receptor beta chain was found a few times. The antigen is unknown. This sample is part of a study of T cell responses to AZD1222 COVID-19 vaccine. Points from the study as a whole: Among the donors, most were white British and more were female, and clonal diversity was possibly underestimated. All repertoire sampling was performed exclusively after the peak T cell response. Vaccination with two AZD1222 doses was followed by a rise in Spike-specific TCR breadth and depth.

The CDR3 is made up of 15 amino acids. Germline assignment: CDR1 LNHDA and CDR2 SQIVND (reference sequence). Trimming took off 7 bases at V and 2 bases at J, with 17 bases between the two ends. The table came from immunoSEQ multiplex PCR; TCRdb's copy has only in-frame clones and leaves some out. The sample shows tens of thousands of clones, roughly nine tenths of them seen only once. This clonotype was sampled from an adult in good health. The chain employs TRBV19 and TRBJ1-1; D ambiguous. This specimen was peripheral blood, taken on day 0 of AZD1222 vaccination. For the CDR3, the DNA is TGTGCCAGTAATGAGGCCCGAGTCGGTAACACTGAAGCTTTCTTT. Amino acids: CASNEARVGNTEAFF. Using reference TRBV19 and TRBJ1-1 for the parts outside the CDR3, the full variable domain is DGGITQSPKYLFRKEGQNVTLSCEQNLNHDAMYWYRQDPGQGLRLIYYSQIVNDFQKGDIAEGYSVSREKKESFPLTVTSAQKNPTAFYLCASNEARVGNTEAFFGQGTRLTVV.